These 23 T cell receptor beta chains were sequenced from one sample in a study of T cells in localized non-small cell lung cancer. Repertoires were generated with immunoSEQ multiplex PCR, while TCRdb's copy carries only in-frame clones and drops some. The sample has about 59,000 clones; 80% to 90% are singletons. This specimen consisted of peripheral blood, obtained before any cancer treatment. These receptors were collected from a man aged 40 to 69 with stage I squamous cell lung carcinoma.

The chain is built from TRBV28 and TRBJ2-1; TRBD2 agrees at 9 bases. Germline values: CDR1 MDHEN, CDR2 SYDVKM. V was clipped by 6 bases and J by 6 bases; unmatched bases: 6. The CDR3 covers 14 residues. The CDR3 DNA is TGTGCCAGCAGATCCGGGACTAGCAGCAATGAGCAGTTCTTC. It translates to CASRSGTSSNEQFF.

This rearrangement joins TRBV6-5 to TRBJ2-5; 7 bases align to TRBD2. V shed 6 bases and J 4 bases; nucleotides not matched to a gene: 5. This CDR3 spans 13 amino acids. The germline gives CDR1 MNHEY, CDR2 SVGAGI. CDR3 loop: CASRGAGRETQYF. The CDR3 bases are TGTGCCAGCAGGGGAGCGGGGAGAGAGACCCAGTACTTC.

J is TRBJ2-7 and V is TRBV7-9; D is perhaps TRBD2 (5 bases). Trimming pared 1 base from V and 3 bases from J, leaving 13 bases between. The germline gives CDR1 SEHNR, CDR2 FQNEAQ (reference sequence). CDR3 length: 15 amino acids. CDR3 nucleotide sequence: TGTGCCAGCAGCTTAGGGACGCGAGGGCTCTACGAGCAGTACTTC. This sequence encodes CASSLGTRGLYEQYF.

This clone has just a few counts. The chain is built from TRBV9 and TRBJ2-1; 16 bases match TRBD2. Germline loops: CDR1 SGDLS, CDR2 YYNGEE. V shed 4 bases, J shed 13 bases, and the junction held 5 bases outside the gene matches. The CDR3 has 14 residues. The CDR3 sequence is CASSRGLAGGDQFF. The CDR3, as DNA: TGTGCCAGCAGCAGGGGACTAGCGGGAGGGGATCAGTTCTTC.

The CDR3 spells CASSQKSTGARTEAFF. The CDR3 DNA follows: TGCGCCAGCAGCCAGAAATCCACAGGGGCAAGGACTGAAGCTTTCTTT. This chain links TRBV4-3 with TRBJ1-1; 7 nucleotides align to TRBD1. Trimming removed 3 bases from V and 5 bases from J; junction bases left unmatched: 12. The CDR3 totals 16 residues. Per the germline V gene, CDR1 is LGHNA and CDR2 is YSLEER.

The J gene is TRBJ2-2, the V gene TRBV2; the D is unclear. V shed 5 bases and J shed 3 bases, with 4 bases lying between them. The CDR3 consists of 12 residues. Germline CDR1 is SNHLY and CDR2 is FYNNEI. The CDR3 region has the DNA TGTGCCAGCAGTTTTGACACCGGGGAGCTGTTTTTT. It translates to CASSFDTGELFF.

The chain links TRBV11-3 to TRBJ2-5; D not resolved. The CDR3 is made up of 12 amino acids. Trimming took 2 bases from V and 5 from J, leaving 6 bases between them. Germline CDR1 SGHNT, CDR2 YENEEA. CDR3 in amino acids: CASSLNGETQYF. As DNA, the CDR3 is TGTGCCAGCAGCTTAAACGGGGAGACCCAGTACTTC. The whole variable domain, filled in from reference TRBV11-3 and TRBJ2-5, reads EAGVVQSPRYKIIEKKQPVAFWCNPISGHNTLYWYLQNLGQGPELLIRYENEEAVDDSQLPKDRFSAERLKGVDSTLKIQPAELGDSAVYLCASSLNGETQYFGPGTRLLVL.

V and J are TRBV12-5 and TRBJ2-3, with D uncertain. Deletions cut 6 bases from V and 1 base from J, with 8 bases between. The germline V gene has CDR1 LGHNT and CDR2 FRNRAP. CDR3 length equals 13 residues. The CDR3 DNA reads as TGTGCTAGTGGCCCCTCTGGCACAGATACGCAGTATTTT. It encodes CASGPSGTDTQYF. Variable domain in full (rest from reference TRBV12-5 and TRBJ2-3): DARVTQTPRHKVTEMGQEVTMRCQPILGHNTVFWYRQTMMQGLELLAYFRNRAPLDDSGMPKDRFSAEMPDATLATLKIQPSEPRDSAVYFCASGPSGTDTQYFGPGTRLTVL.

The chain has TRBV5-1 and TRBJ2-5; D possibly uses TRBD1 or TRBD2 (5 bases each). Between the trimmed V and J ends, which lost 4 bases and 1 base, there was a span of 14 bases. Germline CDR1 reads SGHRS; CDR2 reads YFSETQ. The CDR3 loop spans 15 amino acids. In nucleotides, the CDR3 is TGCGCCAGCAGCCCCGTTTTGGGGGTCCAAGAGACCCAGTACTTC. Translating gives CASSPVLGVQETQYF. The complete variable domain, with remaining parts taken from reference TRBV5-1 and TRBJ2-5, reads KAGVTQTPRYLIKTRGQQVTLSCSPISGHRSVSWYQQTPGQGLQFLFEYFSETQRNKGNFPGRFSGRQFSNSRSEMNVSTLELGDSALYLCASSPVLGVQETQYFGPGTRLLVL.

This rearrangement joins TRBV5-6 to TRBJ1-5, with 7 positions matching TRBD1. CDR3 length: 14 residues. V lost 4 bases, J lost 2 bases, and 3 bases stayed unmatched. Germline-derived CDR1 and CDR2 are SGHDT and YYEEEE. As DNA, the CDR3 is TGTGCCAGCAGCCAGGGGGGCGGCAATCAGCCCCAGCATTTT. Translation: CASSQGGGNQPQHF. The whole variable domain, remainder taken from reference TRBV5-6 and TRBJ1-5, is DAGVTQSPTHLIKTRGQQVTLRCSPKSGHDTVSWYQQALGQGPQFIFQYYEEEERQRGNFPDRFSGHQFPNYSSELNVNALLLGDSALYLCASSQGGGNQPQHFGDGTRLSIL.

This rearrangement joins TRBV28 to TRBJ1-5; no clear D. Trimming removed 6 bases at V and 2 bases at J, with 11 bases between. From germline, CDR1 is MDHEN and CDR2 SYDVKM. The CDR3 is 14 residues long. CDR3 DNA: TGTGCCAGCAGCTACCCTATTGGCAATCAGCCCCAGCATTTT. This sequence encodes CASSYPIGNQPQHF.

The genes are TRBV7-9 and TRBJ2-4, with D perhaps given as TRBD1 or TRBD2 (5 bases each). The V end lost 5 bases, the J end lost 9 bases, and 14 bases lay between the germline ends. In germline, CDR1 is SEHNR, CDR2 FQNEAQ (reference sequence). The CDR3 spans 13 residues. CDR3 region: CASSPGAGGIQYF. CDR3 nucleotides: TGTGCCAGCAGCCCTGGCGCTGGGGGCATTCAGTACTTC.

The chain recombines TRBV5-5 with TRBJ2-5; the match to TRBD1 covers 8 bases. The CDR3 extends over 13 amino acids. Trimming cost V 3 bases and J 5 bases; bases outside gene matches: 3. Germline V gene lookup returns CDR1 SGHKS and CDR2 YYEKEE (reference sequence). This CDR3 is CASSSWTGETQYF. The CDR3 coding sequence is TGTGCCAGCAGCTCCTGGACAGGGGAGACCCAGTACTTC.

The V and J genes are TRBV6-5 and TRBJ2-5; TRBD1 matches 8 bases. This CDR3 is 12 amino acids long. Unmatched junction bases numbered 1, after V lost 5 bases and J lost 5 bases. The germline gives CDR1 MNHEY, CDR2 SVGAGI. CDR3 residues: CASSGQGETQYF. Written as DNA, the CDR3 is TGTGCCAGCAGTGGACAGGGCGAGACCCAGTACTTC.

The rearrangement links TRBV7-3 to TRBJ2-3, with D possibly matching TRBD1 (6 bases). Looked up from germline, CDR1 is SGHTA and CDR2 is FQGTGA. Trimming removed 5 bases from V and 5 bases from J, with 17 bases in between. The CDR3 length is 15 residues. CDR3 loop: CASSPGVLGGDTQYF. The CDR3 DNA reads as TGTGCCAGCAGCCCTGGCGTTCTAGGGGGAGATACGCAGTATTTT.

The chain couples TRBV10-3 to TRBJ2-1, with no clear D. Germline CDR1 ENHRY, CDR2 SYGVKD. Trimming took 11 bases from V and 9 from J, leaving 17 bases between them. The CDR3 is made up of 12 amino acids. The CDR3 sequence is CALSTPSGEQFF. CDR3 nucleotide sequence: TGTGCCCTCTCTACCCCTAGTGGTGAGCAGTTCTTC.

The gene calls are TRBV4-2 and TRBJ2-1; 8 bases are shared with TRBD2. The CDR3 is 15 residues long. With 5 bases clipped from V and 7 bases from J, the junction kept 10 bases outside the gene matches. Germline CDR1 reads LGHNA; CDR2 reads YNFKEQ. CDR3 amino acids: CASSNYGTSENEQFF. DNA of the CDR3: TGTGCCAGCAGCAACTATGGGACTAGTGAGAATGAGCAGTTCTTC.

Here the CDR3 reads CASSVARENEQFF. The CDR3 bases are TGTGCCAGCAGCGTAGCAAGGGAGAATGAGCAGTTCTTC. The rearrangement uses TRBV9 and TRBJ2-1, with D possibly TRBD2 on 5 matching bases. The CDR3 length is 13 residues. The V gene's germline CDR1 is SGDLS and CDR2 YYNGEE. V lost 0 bases, J lost 7 bases, and 8 bases lay in between.

The rearrangement uses TRBV2 and TRBJ1-1; 8 bases are a match to TRBD1. Germline V CDR1 and CDR2: SNHLY, FYNNEI. V trimming: 7 bases; J trimming: 10 bases; junction bases outside the gene matches: 8. The CDR3 covers 12 residues. The CDR3 region has the DNA TGTGCCAGCACTTCGACAGGGGAGGTAGCTTTCTTT. Amino acid sequence: CASTSTGEVAFF.

V gene TRBV9 combines with J gene TRBJ2-5, with 14 bases fitting TRBD2. This CDR3 region has 15 residues. Germline-derived CDR1 and CDR2 are SGDLS and YYNGEE. The V gene end was trimmed by 4 bases and the J gene end by 4 bases; junction bases not matched to a gene: 3. CDR3 sequence (DNA): TGTGCCAGCAGCTTCGGGACTAGCGGGAGAGAGACCCAGTACTTC. Amino acids: CASSFGTSGRETQYF.

This chain joins TRBV11-2 and TRBJ1-3, with D unclear. CDR3 length equals 14 residues. Deletions cut 4 bases from V and 2 bases from J, with 9 bases between. In germline, CDR1 is SGHAT, CDR2 FQNNGV. DNA for the CDR3: TGTGCCAGCAGCTCGGGTATTGCTGGAAACACCATATATTTT. Protein sequence: CASSSGIAGNTIYF.

The J gene is TRBJ1-1, the V gene TRBV7-9; D is ambiguous. CDR1 SEHNR and CDR2 FQNEAQ come from the germline V gene (reference sequence). V was pared by 1 base and J by 0 bases, with 6 bases between. The CDR3 spans 14 residues. The CDR3 sequence: CASSLVHLNTEAFF. DNA for the CDR3: TGTGCCAGCAGCTTAGTACATCTGAACACTGAAGCTTTCTTT.

The CDR3 loop reads CASSERHSNEQFF. Written as DNA, the CDR3 is TGTGCCAGCAGTGAAAGGCACAGCAATGAGCAGTTCTTC. V is TRBV6-5 and J is TRBJ2-1; D is unresolved. This CDR3 is 13 amino acids long. CDR1 MNHEY and CDR2 SVGAGI come from the germline V gene. The V and J ends lost 5 bases and 6 bases respectively, with 11 bases between them.